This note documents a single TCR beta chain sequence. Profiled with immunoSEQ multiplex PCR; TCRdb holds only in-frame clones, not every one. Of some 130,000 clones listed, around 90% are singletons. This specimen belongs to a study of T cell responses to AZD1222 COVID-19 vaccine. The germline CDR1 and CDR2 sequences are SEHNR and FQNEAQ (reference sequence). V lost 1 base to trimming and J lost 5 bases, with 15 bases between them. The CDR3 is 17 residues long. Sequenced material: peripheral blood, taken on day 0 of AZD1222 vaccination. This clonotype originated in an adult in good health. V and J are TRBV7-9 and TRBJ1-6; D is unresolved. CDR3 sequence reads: CASSLEGRPVNNSPLHF. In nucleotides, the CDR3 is TGTGCCAGCAGCTTAGAGGGCAGGCCGGTAAATAATTCACCCCTCCACTTT. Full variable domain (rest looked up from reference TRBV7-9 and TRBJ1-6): DTGVSQNPRHKITKRGQNVTFRCDPISEHNRLYWYRQTLGQGPEFLTYFQNEAQLEKSRLLSDRFSAERPKGSFSTLEIQRTEQGDSAMYLCASSLEGRPVNNSPLHFGNGTRLTVT.